This is a list of T cell receptor beta chains from one sample in a study of T cell repertoires in cytomegalovirus infection. TCRdb passed the reads through MiXCR, listing each CDR3 protein once. Of 200,000 or so distinct CDR3 sequences in the sample, 28% were seen once. The sample consisted of PBMCs. The receptors derive from a human donor in good health (CMV status not recorded). Some clones in this sample may be carry-over from other donors' samples. Both conserved end residues are part of each CDR3. A D gene is named only where the DNA matches it firmly. Rows give clone size only sometimes, using once, few, many, or a class for an expanded clone.

length: 13
J: TRBJ1-2
size: few
D: TRBD1
V: TRBV7-3
DNA: TGTGCCAGCAGCACGACAGGGACGAGGGGCTACACCTTC
CDR3: CASSTTGTRGYTF

length: 14
J: TRBJ2-1
size: -
D: -
V: TRBV19
DNA: TGTGCCAGTAACTGGGGGGGCGTGAAAAATGAGCAGTTCTTC
CDR3: CASNWGGVKNEQFF

length: 14
J: TRBJ1-6
size: few
D: TRBD1
V: TRBV7-3
DNA: TGTGCCAGCAGCGCGGGACAGGGCGCCTCACCCCTCCACTTT
CDR3: CASSAGQGASPLHF

length: 15
J: TRBJ2-2
size: few
D: -
V: TRBV19
DNA: TGTGCCAGTTTTCAAAGACAGGAGAACACCGGGGAGCTGTTTTTT
CDR3: CASFQRQENTGELFF

length: 16
J: TRBJ1-2
size: few
D: -
V: TRBV19
DNA: TGTGCCAGTAGATCAAGGGACGGCGAGGCCCCTTATGGCTACACCTTC
CDR3: CASRSRDGEAPYGYTF

length: 14
J: TRBJ2-1
size: -
D: TRBD1
V: TRBV7-9
DNA: TGTGCCAGCAGCTCAGGACAGGGCTACAATGAGCAGTTCTTC
CDR3: CASSSGQGYNEQFF

length: 12
J: TRBJ1-2
size: few
D: -
V: TRBV6-5
DNA: TGTGCCAGTCACGGATCTAACTATGGCTACACCTTC
CDR3: CASHGSNYGYTF

length: 14
J: TRBJ1-2
size: many
D: -
V: TRBV7-8
DNA: TGTGCCAGCAGCTTATTTCGGTTCGGATGGGGCTACACCTTC
CDR3: CASSLFRFGWGYTF

length: 14
J: TRBJ2-7
size: -
D: -
V: TRBV7-2
DNA: TGTGCCAGCAGATCGAACGCGGGGACCTACGAGCAGTACTTC
CDR3: CASRSNAGTYEQYF

length: 15
J: TRBJ1-5
size: few
D: -
V: TRBV5-5
DNA: TGTGCCAGCAGCGGTATAGACAGCGGCAATCAGCCCCAGCATTTT
CDR3: CASSGIDSGNQPQHF

length: 13
J: TRBJ1-5
size: -
D: TRBD1
V: TRBV29-1
DNA: TGCAGCGTCCGGACAGGGACCTATCAGCCCCAGCATTTT
CDR3: CSVRTGTYQPQHF

length: 19
J: TRBJ1-1
size: -
D: -
V: TRBV12-3/TRBV12-4
DNA: TGTGCCAGCAGACTAATAATCCGGGGCCAAGCAAAAGCGGACACTGAAGCTTTCTTT
CDR3: CASRLIIRGQAKADTEAFF

length: 12
J: TRBJ1-1
size: -
D: -
V: TRBV7-9
DNA: TGTGCCAGCAGTCCTTTTAACACTGAAGCTTTCTTT
CDR3: CASSPFNTEAFF

length: 13
J: TRBJ1-4
size: few
D: -
V: TRBV29-1
DNA: TGCAGCGCATCCAGGGCCCTTAATGAAAAACTGTTTTTT
CDR3: CSASRALNEKLFF

length: 13
J: TRBJ2-2
size: few
D: TRBD1
V: TRBV6-2/TRBV6-3
DNA: TGTGCCAGTCCGGACAGGTTCGGCGGGGAGCTGTTTTTT
CDR3: CASPDRFGGELFF

length: 15
J: TRBJ2-1
size: few
D: -
V: TRBV7-2
DNA: TGTGCCAGCAGCTTAGCGGGTGAGGAATACAATGAGCAGTTCTTC
CDR3: CASSLAGEEYNEQFF

length: 16
J: TRBJ2-6
size: -
D: -
V: TRBV7-2
DNA: TGTGCCAGCAGCTTAGGTCCTAGCCCTGGGGCCAACGTCCTGACTTTC
CDR3: CASSLGPSPGANVLTF

length: 15
J: TRBJ2-7
size: few
D: TRBD1
V: TRBV12-3/TRBV12-4
DNA: TGTGCCAGCAGTCCCCGGACAGGGCTCGACTACGAGCAGTACTTC
CDR3: CASSPRTGLDYEQYF

length: 15
J: TRBJ1-6
size: few
D: -
V: TRBV4-1
DNA: TGCGCCAGCAGCCAAGAGGCAGGCGGCAGTTCACCCCTCCACTTT
CDR3: CASSQEAGGSSPLHF

length: 14
J: TRBJ1-1
size: -
D: -
V: TRBV29-1
DNA: TGCAGCGTTGAAGAAATGGGAGGAAACACTGAAGCTTTCTTT
CDR3: CSVEEMGGNTEAFF

length: 16
J: TRBJ2-2
size: -
D: TRBD2
V: TRBV11-3
DNA: TGTGCCAGCAGCTTAGTAGCGGGGGCCGTCACCGGGGAGCTGTTTTTT
CDR3: CASSLVAGAVTGELFF

length: 18
J: TRBJ2-1
size: -
D: TRBD1
V: TRBV19
DNA: TGTGCCAGTAGTATAGCCAGGAGCACAGGGGTCTCCTACAATGAGCAGTTCTTC
CDR3: CASSIARSTGVSYNEQFF

length: 13
J: TRBJ1-2
size: many
D: TRBD1
V: TRBV29-1
DNA: TGCAGCGTGGTGACAGGGGATGTGAGTGGCTACACCTTC
CDR3: CSVVTGDVSGYTF

length: 14
J: TRBJ1-2
size: few
D: -
V: TRBV7-2
DNA: TGTGCCAGCAGCTTAGAGAAAGGGTTTGGTGGCTACACCTTC
CDR3: CASSLEKGFGGYTF

length: 15
J: TRBJ1-1
size: few
D: TRBD1
V: TRBV20-1
DNA: TGCAGTGCTAGAGGTCTGACAGGGCGGAACACTGAAGCTTTCTTT
CDR3: CSARGLTGRNTEAFF

length: 15
J: TRBJ1-6
size: -
D: -
V: TRBV7-2
DNA: TGTGCCAGCAGCTTCGTCGCAGGGACTAATTCACCCCTCCACTTT
CDR3: CASSFVAGTNSPLHF

length: 11
J: TRBJ1-2
size: few
D: -
V: TRBV7-9
DNA: TGTGCCAGCAGCTTAGCGGAGGGCTACACCTTC
CDR3: CASSLAEGYTF

length: 12
J: TRBJ2-3
size: -
D: TRBD1
V: TRBV29-1
DNA: TGCAGCGTTAAGACAGGGACAGATAAGCAGTATTTT
CDR3: CSVKTGTDKQYF

length: 16
J: TRBJ2-3
size: -
D: TRBD2
V: TRBV5-1
DNA: TGCGCCAGCAGCCGCGGACTAGCGGGGGCGGGAGATACGCAGTATTTT
CDR3: CASSRGLAGAGDTQYF

length: 16
J: TRBJ2-1
size: -
D: -
V: TRBV4-3
DNA: TGCGCCAGCAGCCAAGAACCCTGGGGCTCCTACAATGAGCAGTTCTTC
CDR3: CASSQEPWGSYNEQFF

length: 13
J: TRBJ2-1
size: few
D: -
V: TRBV12-3/TRBV12-4
DNA: TGTGCCAGCAGCCCTACCCGAGGAAATGAGCAGTTCTTC
CDR3: CASSPTRGNEQFF

length: 18
J: TRBJ2-7
size: few
D: TRBD2
V: TRBV7-6
DNA: TGTGCCAGCAGCTTAGCGGCAGGACTAGCGGGGGGGTTCGTCGAGCAGTACTTC
CDR3: CASSLAAGLAGGFVEQYF

length: 14
J: TRBJ1-5
size: -
D: -
V: TRBV10-3
DNA: TGTGCCATCAGTGAGTCGGGGTCAAATCAGCCCCAGCATTTT
CDR3: CAISESGSNQPQHF

length: 18
J: TRBJ1-1
size: -
D: TRBD1
V: TRBV25-1
DNA: TGTGCCAGCAGTGAAGGGGCGAGGACAGGACTTGGGAACACTGAAGCTTTCTTT
CDR3: CASSEGARTGLGNTEAFF